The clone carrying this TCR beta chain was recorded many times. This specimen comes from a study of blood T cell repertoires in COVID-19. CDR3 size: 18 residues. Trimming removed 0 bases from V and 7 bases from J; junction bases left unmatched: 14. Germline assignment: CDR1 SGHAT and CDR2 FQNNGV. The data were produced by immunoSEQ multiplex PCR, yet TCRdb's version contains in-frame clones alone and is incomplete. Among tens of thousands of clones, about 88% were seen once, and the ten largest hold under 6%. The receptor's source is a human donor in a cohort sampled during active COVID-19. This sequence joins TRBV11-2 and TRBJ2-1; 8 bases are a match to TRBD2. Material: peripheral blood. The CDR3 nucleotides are TGTGCCAGCAGCTTAGATCGCTTGGCGGGGGGTCCAGGGAATGAGCAGTTCTTC. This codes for CASSLDRLAGGPGNEQFF.